A selection of T cell receptor beta chains follows, all from one sample in a study of CD8+CD57+ T cells in acquired aplastic anemia. TCRdb processed the reads anew with MiXCR; each CDR3 protein has one entry. Among about 190,000 distinct CDR3 sequences listed, 40% to 50% were seen once. The sample was sorted CD4+, CD8+, or CD8+CD57+ T cells (not recorded which) from PBMCs. Receptors were obtained from a human donor with aplastic anemia. The CDR3 runs from the conserved cysteine through the conserved F or W. D genes are given only for firm matches. Size values are once, few and many counts, or a class for expanded clones, and some rows have none.

NA | TRBJ1-4 | TRBD1 | TRBV5-1 | CASRPRDRGRGNEKLFF | TGCGCCAGCAGACCACGGGACAGGGGAAGGGGAAATGAAAAACTGTTTTTT
many | TRBJ2-5 | NA | TRBV20-1 | CSAPDGQETQYF | TGCAGTGCGCCCGACGGACAAGAGACCCAGTACTTC
many | TRBJ2-1 | TRBD2 | TRBV9 | CASSVRSSGSNLGEQFF | TGTGCCAGCAGCGTAAGGTCTAGCGGGAGTAATTTAGGGGAGCAGTTCTTC
NA | TRBJ2-5 | TRBD1 | TRBV2 | CASDMDRAQETQYF | TGTGCCAGCGACATGGACAGGGCGCAAGAGACCCAGTACTTC
many | TRBJ1-6 | TRBD1 | TRBV7-9 | CASSRGQDNSPLHF | TGTGCCAGCAGCCGTGGACAGGATAATTCACCCCTCCACTTT
many | TRBJ1-1 | NA | TRBV19 | CASSIAAGMNTEAFF | TGTGCCAGTAGTATAGCCGCGGGCATGAACACTGAAGCTTTCTTT
many | TRBJ2-3 | NA | TRBV24-1 | CATSDLSERGGMTDTQYF | TGTGCCACCAGTGATTTGTCGGAGAGGGGCGGGATGACAGATACGCAGTATTTT
NA | TRBJ1-2 | NA | TRBV25-1 | CASSAWTLQTSYGYTF | TGTGCCAGCAGTGCTTGGACCTTACAGACATCCTATGGCTACACCTTC
NA | TRBJ2-2 | NA | TRBV2 | CASSEVQGTTGELFF | TGTGCCAGCAGTGAAGTCCAGGGGACCACCGGGGAGCTGTTTTTT
NA | TRBJ1-1 | NA | TRBV2 | CASARNTEAFF | TGTGCCAGCGCCAGGAACACTGAAGCTTTCTTT
many | TRBJ2-7 | NA | TRBV20-1 | CSARGQAYGQYF | TGCAGTGCTAGAGGACAGGCCTATGGGCAGTACTTC
few | TRBJ1-1 | NA | TRBV29-1 | CSVRRALNTEAFF | TGCAGCGTACGCAGGGCCCTAAACACTGAAGCTTTCTTT
NA | TRBJ1-5 | NA | TRBV2 | CASGARQPQHF | TGTGCCAGCGGGGCACGACAGCCCCAGCATTTT
many | TRBJ2-2 | NA | TRBV4-1 | CASSQSGMGTGELFF | TGCGCCAGCAGCCAGTCAGGGATGGGCACCGGGGAGCTGTTTTTT
NA | TRBJ2-7 | NA | TRBV2 | CASSDNGYEQYF | TGTGCCAGCAGTGACAACGGCTACGAGCAGTACTTC
NA | TRBJ2-7 | NA | TRBV30 | CAWKYSLGEQYF | TGTGCCTGGAAATACAGTTTGGGCGAGCAGTACTTC
NA | TRBJ2-2 | NA | TRBV7-6 | CASSRQPNTGELFF | TGTGCCAGCAGTCGACAGCCGAACACCGGGGAGCTGTTTTTT
few | TRBJ2-2 | NA | TRBV9 | CASSVVSGELFF | TGTGCCAGCAGCGTAGTTAGCGGGGAGCTGTTTTTT
NA | TRBJ1-1 | NA | TRBV7-3 | CASSFQGHTEAFF | TGTGCCAGCAGCTTTCAAGGTCACACTGAAGCTTTCTTT
many | TRBJ2-7 | NA | TRBV10-3 | CAIRREPMDEQYF | TGTGCCATCAGACGGGAGCCCATGGACGAGCAGTACTTC
NA | TRBJ2-3 | TRBD1 | TRBV3-1 | CASRFTGGTDTQYF | TGTGCCAGCAGATTTACAGGGGGCACAGATACGCAGTATTTT
many | TRBJ2-7 | TRBD2 | TRBV2 | CASSGGLAGDPTYEQYF | TGTGCCAGCAGTGGGGGACTAGCGGGAGACCCCACCTACGAGCAGTACTTC